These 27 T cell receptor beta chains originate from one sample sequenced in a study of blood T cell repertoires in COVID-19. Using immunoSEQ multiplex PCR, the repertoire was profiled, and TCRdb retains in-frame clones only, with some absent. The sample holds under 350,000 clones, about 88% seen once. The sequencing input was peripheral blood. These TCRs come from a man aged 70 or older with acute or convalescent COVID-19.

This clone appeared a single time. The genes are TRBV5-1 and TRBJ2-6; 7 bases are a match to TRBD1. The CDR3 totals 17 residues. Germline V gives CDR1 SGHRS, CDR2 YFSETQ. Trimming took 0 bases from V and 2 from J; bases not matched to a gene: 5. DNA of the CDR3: TGCGCCAGCAGCTTGGAACAGGGGTACGCTGGGGCCAACGTCCTGACTTTC. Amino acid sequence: CASSLEQGYAGANVLTF.

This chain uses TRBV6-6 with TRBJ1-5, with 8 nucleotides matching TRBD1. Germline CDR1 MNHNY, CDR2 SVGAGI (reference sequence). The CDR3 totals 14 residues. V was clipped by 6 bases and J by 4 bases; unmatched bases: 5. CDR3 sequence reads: CASSHTGGNQPQHF. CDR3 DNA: TGTGCCAGCAGCCATACAGGGGGGAATCAGCCCCAGCATTTT.

The CDR3 spells CASSPPGTDTQYF. CDR3 in DNA: TGTGCCAGCAGTCCACCGGGCACAGATACGCAGTATTTT. The chain couples TRBV6-6 to TRBJ2-3; unclear D gene. The CDR3 totals 13 residues. Looked up from germline, CDR1 is MNHNY and CDR2 is SVGAGI (reference sequence). V was trimmed by 5 bases and J by 1 base, leaving 7 bases between them.

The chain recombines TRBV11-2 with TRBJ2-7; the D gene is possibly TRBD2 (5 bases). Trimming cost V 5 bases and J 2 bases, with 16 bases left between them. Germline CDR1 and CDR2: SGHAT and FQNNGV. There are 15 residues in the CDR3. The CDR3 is CASSPDGKVTYEQYF. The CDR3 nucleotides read TGTGCCAGCAGCCCGGACGGGAAAGTTACCTACGAGCAGTACTTC. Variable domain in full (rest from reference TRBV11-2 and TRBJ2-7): EAGVAQSPRYKIIEKRQSVAFWCNPISGHATLYWYQQILGQGPKLLIQFQNNGVVDDSQLPKDRFSAERLKGVDSTLKIQPAKLEDSAVYLCASSPDGKVTYEQYFGPGTRLTVT.

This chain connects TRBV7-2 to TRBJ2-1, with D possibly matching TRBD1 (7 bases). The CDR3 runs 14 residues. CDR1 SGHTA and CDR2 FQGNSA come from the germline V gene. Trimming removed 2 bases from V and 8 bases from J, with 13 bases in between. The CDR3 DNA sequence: TGTGCCAGCAGCTTATCCAGGGGGGACGATGAGCAGTTCTTC. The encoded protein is CASSLSRGDDEQFF. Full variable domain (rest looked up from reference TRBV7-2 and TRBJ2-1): GAGVSQSPSNKVTEKGKDVELRCDPISGHTALYWYRQSLGQGLEFLIYFQGNSAPDKSGLPSDRFSAERTGGSVSTLTIQRTQQEDSAVYLCASSLSRGDDEQFFGPGTRLTVL.

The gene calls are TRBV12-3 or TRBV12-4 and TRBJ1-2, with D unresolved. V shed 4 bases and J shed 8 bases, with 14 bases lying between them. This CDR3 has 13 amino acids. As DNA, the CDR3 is TGTGCCAGCAGTTACACCCCTCTGAGGGGCTACACCTTC. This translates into CASSYTPLRGYTF.

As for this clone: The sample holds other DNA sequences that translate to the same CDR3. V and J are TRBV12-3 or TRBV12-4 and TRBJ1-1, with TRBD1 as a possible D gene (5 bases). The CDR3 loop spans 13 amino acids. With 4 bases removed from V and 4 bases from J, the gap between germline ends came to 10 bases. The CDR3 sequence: CASSWTGGTEAFF. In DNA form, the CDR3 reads TGTGCCAGCAGTTGGACGGGGGGCACTGAAGCTTTCTTT.

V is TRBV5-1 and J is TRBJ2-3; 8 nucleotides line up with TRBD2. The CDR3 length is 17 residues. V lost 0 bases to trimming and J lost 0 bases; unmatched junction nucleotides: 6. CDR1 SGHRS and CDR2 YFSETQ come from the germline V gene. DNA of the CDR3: TGCGCCAGCAGCTTGGGAATTACTAGCGGTAGCACAGATACGCAGTATTTT. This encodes CASSLGITSGSTDTQYF. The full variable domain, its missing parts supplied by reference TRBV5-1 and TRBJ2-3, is KAGVTQTPRYLIKTRGQQVTLSCSPISGHRSVSWYQQTPGQGLQFLFEYFSETQRNKGNFPGRFSGRQFSNSRSEMNVSTLELGDSALYLCASSLGITSGSTDTQYFGPGTRLTVL.

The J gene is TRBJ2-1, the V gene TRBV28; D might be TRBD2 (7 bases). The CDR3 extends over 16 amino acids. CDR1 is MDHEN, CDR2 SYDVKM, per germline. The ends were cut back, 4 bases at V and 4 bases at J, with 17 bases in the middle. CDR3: CASSSPEGGPYNEQFF. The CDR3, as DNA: TGTGCCAGCAGTTCACCCGAGGGGGGGCCGTACAATGAGCAGTTCTTC. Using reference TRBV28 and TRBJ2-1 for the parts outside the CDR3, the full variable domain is DVKVTQSSRYLVKRTGEKVFLECVQDMDHENMFWYRQDPGLGLRLIYFSYDVKMKEKGDIPEGYSVSREKKERFSLILESASTNQTSMYLCASSSPEGGPYNEQFFGPGTRLTVL.

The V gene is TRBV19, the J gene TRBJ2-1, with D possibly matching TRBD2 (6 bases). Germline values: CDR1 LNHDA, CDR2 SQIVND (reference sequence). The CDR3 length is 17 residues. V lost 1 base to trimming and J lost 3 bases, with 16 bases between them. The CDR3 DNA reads TGTGCCAGTAGTATAGCGGGCCTAGCGAGAGTCTACAATGAGCAGTTCTTC. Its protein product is CASSIAGLARVYNEQFF.

The CDR3 reads CASSAGTVWGTQYF. In nucleotides, the CDR3 is TGTGCCAGCAGTGCTGGGACAGTTTGGGGTACGCAGTATTTT. V gene TRBV2 combines with J gene TRBJ2-3; 7 positions agree with TRBD1. There are 14 residues in the CDR3. Germline lookup yields CDR1 SNHLY and CDR2 FYNNEI. J lost 8 bases, V lost 4 bases, and 9 bases had no gene match.

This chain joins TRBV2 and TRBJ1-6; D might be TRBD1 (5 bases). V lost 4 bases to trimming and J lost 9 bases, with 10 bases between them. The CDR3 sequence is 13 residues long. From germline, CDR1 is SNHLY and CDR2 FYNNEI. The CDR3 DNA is TGTGCCAGCAGTGTTAACGGGGGTTCACCCCTCCACTTT. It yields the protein CASSVNGGSPLHF.

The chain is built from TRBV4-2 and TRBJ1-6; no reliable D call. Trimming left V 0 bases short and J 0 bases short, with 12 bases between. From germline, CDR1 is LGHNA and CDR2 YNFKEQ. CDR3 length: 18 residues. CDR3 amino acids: CASSQDLLLSSYNSPLHF. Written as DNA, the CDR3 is TGTGCCAGCAGCCAAGATTTACTCCTGAGCTCCTATAATTCACCCCTCCACTTT.

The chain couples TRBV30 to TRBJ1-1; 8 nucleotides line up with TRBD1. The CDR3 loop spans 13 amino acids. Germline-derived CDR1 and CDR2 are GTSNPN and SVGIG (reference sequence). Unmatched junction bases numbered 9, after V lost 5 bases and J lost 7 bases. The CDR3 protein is CAWSGQGWSEAFF. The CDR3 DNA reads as TGTGCCTGGTCCGGACAGGGTTGGAGTGAAGCTTTCTTT.

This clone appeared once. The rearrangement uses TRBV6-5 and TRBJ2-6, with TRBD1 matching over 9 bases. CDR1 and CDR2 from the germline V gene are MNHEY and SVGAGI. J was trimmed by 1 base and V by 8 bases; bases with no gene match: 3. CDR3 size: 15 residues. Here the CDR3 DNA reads TGTGCCAGCGGGACAGGGCTTTCTGGGGCCAACGTCCTGACTTTC. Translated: CASGTGLSGANVLTF.

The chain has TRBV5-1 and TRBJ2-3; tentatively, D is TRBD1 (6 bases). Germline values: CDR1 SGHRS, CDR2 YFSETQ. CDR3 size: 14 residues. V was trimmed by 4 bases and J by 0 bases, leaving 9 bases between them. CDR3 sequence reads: CASSPGQSTDTQYF. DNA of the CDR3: TGCGCCAGCAGCCCCGGACAGAGCACAGATACGCAGTATTTT.

The CDR3 here is CASSPPLAGETQYF. The CDR3 DNA follows: TGTGCCAGCTCACCACCGCTAGCGGGAGAGACCCAGTACTTC. The chain couples TRBV18 to TRBJ2-5, with TRBD2 identical over 8 bases. Looked up from germline, CDR1 is KGHSH and CDR2 is LQKENI. CDR3 length equals 14 residues. After removal of 0 bases from V and 4 bases from J, the junction contained 1 base not matched to a gene.

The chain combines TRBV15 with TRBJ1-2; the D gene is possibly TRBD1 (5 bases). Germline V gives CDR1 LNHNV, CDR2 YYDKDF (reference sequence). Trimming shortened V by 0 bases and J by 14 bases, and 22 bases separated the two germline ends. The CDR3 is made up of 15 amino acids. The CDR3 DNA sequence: TGTGCCACCAGCAGAGATTTTTCCCCTACCGGGACTAGTACCTTC. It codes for CATSRDFSPTGTSTF.

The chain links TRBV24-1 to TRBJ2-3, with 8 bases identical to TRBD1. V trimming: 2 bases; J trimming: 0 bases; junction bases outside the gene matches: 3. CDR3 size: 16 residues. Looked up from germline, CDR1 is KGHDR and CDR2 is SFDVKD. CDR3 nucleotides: TGTGCCACCAGTGATTCCTGGGACAGGAGCACAGATACGCAGTATTTT. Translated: CATSDSWDRSTDTQYF.

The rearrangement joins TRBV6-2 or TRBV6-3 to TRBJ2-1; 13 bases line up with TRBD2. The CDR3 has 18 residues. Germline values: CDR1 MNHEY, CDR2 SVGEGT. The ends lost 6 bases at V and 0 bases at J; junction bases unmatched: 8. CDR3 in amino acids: CASSKRTSGGISYNEQFF. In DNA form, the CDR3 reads TGTGCCAGCAGCAAAAGGACTAGCGGGGGCATCTCCTACAATGAGCAGTTCTTC.

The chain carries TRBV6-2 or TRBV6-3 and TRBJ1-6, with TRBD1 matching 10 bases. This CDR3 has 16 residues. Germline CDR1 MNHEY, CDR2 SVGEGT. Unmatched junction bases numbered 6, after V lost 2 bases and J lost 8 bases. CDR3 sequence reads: CASSYVPDRGHSPLHF. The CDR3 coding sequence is TGTGCCAGCAGTTACGTACCCGACAGGGGGCATTCACCCCTCCACTTT.

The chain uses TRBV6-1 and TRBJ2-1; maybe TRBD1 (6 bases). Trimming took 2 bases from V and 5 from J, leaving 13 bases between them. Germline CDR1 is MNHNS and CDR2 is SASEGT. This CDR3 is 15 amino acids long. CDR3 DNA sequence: TGTGCCAGCAGTGAATTGACAGGAATCCACAATGAGCAGTTCTTC. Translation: CASSELTGIHNEQFF.

The CDR3 sequence: CASSLAGSEETQYF. In nucleotides, the CDR3 is TGTGCCAGCTCGTTGGCGGGAAGCGAAGAGACCCAGTACTTC. This chain uses TRBV18 with TRBJ2-5; D might be TRBD2 (6 bases). CDR1 is KGHSH, CDR2 LQKENI, per germline. The CDR3 is 14 amino acids. Trimming pared 6 bases from V and 3 bases from J, leaving 14 bases between.

The CDR3 loop reads CASSYSTRGAPYEQYF. The CDR3 DNA sequence: TGTGCCAGCAGTTATTCAACGCGGGGGGCTCCCTACGAGCAGTACTTC. The chain is built from TRBV6-5 and TRBJ2-7; 8 nucleotides agree with TRBD2. The ends lost 3 bases at V and 2 bases at J; junction bases unmatched: 9. The CDR3 is 16 residues long. Per the germline V gene, CDR1 is MNHEY and CDR2 is SVGAGI.

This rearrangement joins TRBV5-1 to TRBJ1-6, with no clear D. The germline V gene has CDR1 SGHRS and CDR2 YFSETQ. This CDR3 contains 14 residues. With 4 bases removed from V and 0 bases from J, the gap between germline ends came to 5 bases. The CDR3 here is CASSSSSYNSPLHF. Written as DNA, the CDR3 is TGCGCCAGCAGCAGTAGCTCCTATAATTCACCCCTCCACTTT.

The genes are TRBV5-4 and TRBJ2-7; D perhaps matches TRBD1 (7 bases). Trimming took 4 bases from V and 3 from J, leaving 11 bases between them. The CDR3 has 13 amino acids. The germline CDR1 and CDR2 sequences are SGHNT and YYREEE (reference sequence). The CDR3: CASSPGGNYEQYF. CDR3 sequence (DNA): TGTGCCAGCAGCCCAGGGGGGAACTACGAGCAGTACTTC.

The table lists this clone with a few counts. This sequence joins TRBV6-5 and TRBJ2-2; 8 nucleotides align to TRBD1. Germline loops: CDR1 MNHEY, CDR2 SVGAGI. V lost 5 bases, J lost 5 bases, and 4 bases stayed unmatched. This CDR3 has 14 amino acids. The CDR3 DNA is TGTGCCAGCAGTAGGACAGGGACAACCGGGGAGCTGTTTTTT. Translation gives CASSRTGTTGELFF.